This entry features one T cell receptor beta chain sequence. Its antigen is not known. These data are taken from a study of shared clonotypes between healthy human individuals. Across the whole study: The study enrolled a couple of women and three men aged 18 to 49.

Per the germline V gene, CDR1 is MNHEY and CDR2 is SVGAGI. The V end lost 10 bases, the J end lost 6 bases, and 19 bases lay between the germline ends. This CDR3 spans 13 amino acids. Study-wide results and caveats: What naive subsets generally showed was a larger estimated richness than memory subsets showed.

CD4+ cells underwent separation, giving CD45RA+ naive and CD45RA-negative memory subsets. Some clones are missing from TCRdb's copy, which holds only in-frame ones; the method was immunoSEQ multiplex PCR. The data hold some 1.4 million clones, with 96% observed a single time. This clonotype originated in a man younger than 40 in good health. The J gene is TRBJ2-7, the V gene TRBV6-5, with D perhaps matching TRBD1 (6 bases). The sequenced sample was naive CD4+ T cells sorted from blood. Subset specified: CD45RA+ positively selected. This CDR3 is CATRPWTAIEQYF. The CDR3 DNA reads as TGTGCCACCCGACCTTGGACAGCGATCGAGCAGTACTTC.